This TCR beta chain was documented in a study of blood T cell repertoires in COVID-19. Across the whole study: The United States, Italy and Spain provided the acute and convalescent COVID-19 samples. The cDNA or gDNA used as material had been derived from T cells, B-cell-depleted T cells, or PBMCs.

This clone has only a few counts. Authors' methods: Estimates of nucleated cell counts were drawn from the amplification of reference gene primers. Profiled with immunoSEQ multiplex PCR; TCRdb holds only in-frame clones, not every one. V and J calls and clone size come straight from that table; D and trimming were deduced from the DNA. The table records 55,000 to 90,000 clones, 88% of them present only once. V lost 1 base and J lost 4; bases outside the gene matches: 7. Per the germline V gene, CDR1 is LGHDT and CDR2 is YNNKEL (reference sequence). The CDR3 has 16 residues. V and J are TRBV3-1 (or the pseudogene TRBV3-2) and TRBJ2-7; 10 bases are a match to TRBD2. The sample taken for sequencing was peripheral blood. The receptor comes from a human donor in a cohort sampled during active COVID-19. CDR3 in amino acids: CASSQGAGGPHYEQYF. CDR3 nucleotides: TGTGCCAGCAGCCAAGGAGCGGGAGGGCCTCATTACGAGCAGTACTTC.